This is a list of T cell receptor beta chains from one sample in a study of beta chain features in type 1 diabetes. Produced via immunoSEQ multiplex PCR; TCRdb's table is partial and in-frame only. The sample includes more than 350,000 clones, about an eighth of them seen just once. Sequencing was performed on naive CD4+ T cells from blood. Every receptor here comes from a woman aged 18-29 years in good health. Both conserved end residues are part of each CDR3. D genes are given only for firm matches. Clone size, where shown, is once, few, many, or a class for clones that have expanded.

D gene	clone size	V gene	J gene	CDR3 protein	CDR3 DNA
-	-	TRBV7-2	TRBJ2-1	CASSLGGSYNEQFF	TGTGCCAGCAGTCTCGGGGGCTCCTACAATGAGCAGTTCTTC
-	few	TRBV30	TRBJ1-2	CAWSLPGRALYGYTF	TGTGCCTGGAGTCTCCCGGGCAGGGCTCTCTATGGCTACACCTTC
-	-	TRBV7-8	TRBJ2-2	CASSLVHRPLANTGELFF	TGTGCCAGCAGCTTAGTCCACAGGCCCCTCGCGAACACCGGGGAGCTGTTTTTT
-	-	TRBV7-8	TRBJ1-4	CASSLSTTNEKLFF	TGTGCCAGCAGCCTGAGCACAACTAATGAAAAACTGTTTTTT
-	-	TRBV5-4	TRBJ2-1	CASSPEVAGYNEQFF	TGTGCCAGCAGCCCGGAGGTTGCGGGCTACAATGAGCAGTTCTTC
TRBD2	-	TRBV9	TRBJ2-7	CASSVGSGRRQYF	TGTGCCAGCAGCGTAGGTAGCGGGAGGAGACAGTACTTC
TRBD2	few	TRBV28	TRBJ2-1	CASSSHSAGVNNEQFF	TGTGCCAGCAGTTCCCACTCCGCGGGGGTTAACAATGAGCAGTTCTTC
-	-	TRBV5-1	TRBJ2-1	CASSLRWGQGTYNERFF	-
-	few	TRBV5-1	TRBJ2-3	CASSLGQDSDTQYF	TGCGCCAGCAGCTTGGGACAGGATTCAGATACGCAGTATTTT
-	few	TRBV7-2	TRBJ2-3	CASSLISADTQYF	TGTGCCAGCAGCTTGATTAGCGCAGATACGCAGTATTTT